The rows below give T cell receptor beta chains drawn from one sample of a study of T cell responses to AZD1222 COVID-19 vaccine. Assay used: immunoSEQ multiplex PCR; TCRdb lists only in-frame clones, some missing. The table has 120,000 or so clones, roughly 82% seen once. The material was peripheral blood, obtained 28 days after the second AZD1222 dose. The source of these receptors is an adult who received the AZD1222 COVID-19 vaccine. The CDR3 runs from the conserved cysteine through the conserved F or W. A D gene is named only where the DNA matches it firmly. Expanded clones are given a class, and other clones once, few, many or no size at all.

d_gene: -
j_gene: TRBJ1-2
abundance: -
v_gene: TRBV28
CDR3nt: TGTGCCAGCAGTTTCACTGACAGGAACTATGGCTACACCTTC
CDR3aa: CASSFTDRNYGYTF

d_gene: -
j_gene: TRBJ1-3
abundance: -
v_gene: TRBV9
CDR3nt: TGTGCCAGCAGCGTAGCCGGGTCCTCTGGAAACACCATATATTTT
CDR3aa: CASSVAGSSGNTIYF

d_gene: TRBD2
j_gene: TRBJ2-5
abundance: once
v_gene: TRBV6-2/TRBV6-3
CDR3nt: TGTGCCAGCAGTCGACTTCCAGCGGGGGGACAAGAGACCCAGTACTTC
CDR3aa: CASSRLPAGGQETQYF

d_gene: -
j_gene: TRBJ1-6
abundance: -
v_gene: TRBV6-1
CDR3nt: TGTGCCAGCAGTGTAAAAATGGCAGATTTGGGGTCACCCCTCCACTTT
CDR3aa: CASSVKMADLGSPLHF

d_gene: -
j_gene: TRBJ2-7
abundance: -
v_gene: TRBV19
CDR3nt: TGTGCCAGTAGTAGGACAACAGGGCATCCCTACGAGCAGTACTTC
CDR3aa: CASSRTTGHPYEQYF

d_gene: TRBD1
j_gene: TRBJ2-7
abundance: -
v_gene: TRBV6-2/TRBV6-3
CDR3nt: TGTGCCAGCAGTTTCGACAGGGGAGCCTACGAGCAGTACTTC
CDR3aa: CASSFDRGAYEQYF

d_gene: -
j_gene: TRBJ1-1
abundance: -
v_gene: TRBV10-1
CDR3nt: TGCGCCAGCAGTGATTCAATGAACACTGAAGCTTTCTTT
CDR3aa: CASSDSMNTEAFF

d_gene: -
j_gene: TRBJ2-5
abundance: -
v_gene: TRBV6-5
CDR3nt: TGTGCCAGCAGTACCTTCCTTTCTATTCAGCAGACCCAGTACTTC
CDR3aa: CASSTFLSIQQTQYF

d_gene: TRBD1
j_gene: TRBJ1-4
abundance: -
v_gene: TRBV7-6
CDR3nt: TGTGCCAGCAGGGATGAACAGGGGAAGGAGGGAGAAAAACTGTTTTTT
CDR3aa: CASRDEQGKEGEKLFF

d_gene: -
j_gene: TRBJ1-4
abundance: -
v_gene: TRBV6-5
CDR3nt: TGTGCCAGCAGTTCCTACATTTCAACTAATGAAAAACTGTTTTTT
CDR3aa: CASSSYISTNEKLFF

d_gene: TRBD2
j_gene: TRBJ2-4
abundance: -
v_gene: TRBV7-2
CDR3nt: TGTGCCAGCAGCTTAAATAGCGGGGGGGCAAGCATTCAGTACTTC
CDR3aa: CASSLNSGGASIQYF

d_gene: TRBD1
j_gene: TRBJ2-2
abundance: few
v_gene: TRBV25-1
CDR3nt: TGTGCCAGCAGTCGGGACAGGAACACCGGGGAGCTGTTTTTT
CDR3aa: CASSRDRNTGELFF

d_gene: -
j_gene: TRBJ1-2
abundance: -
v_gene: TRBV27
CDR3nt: TGTGCCAGCAGCCGGGATCCTAACTATGGCTACACCTTC
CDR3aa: CASSRDPNYGYTF

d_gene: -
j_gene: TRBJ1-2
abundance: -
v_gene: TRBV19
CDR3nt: TGTGCCAGTAGTATGACACATCTTTATGGCTACACCTTC
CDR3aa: CASSMTHLYGYTF

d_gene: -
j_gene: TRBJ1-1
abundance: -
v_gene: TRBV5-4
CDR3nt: TGTGCCAGCAGCCCCACTACCGATCGACGAACTGAAGCTTTCTTT
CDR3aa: CASSPTTDRRTEAFF

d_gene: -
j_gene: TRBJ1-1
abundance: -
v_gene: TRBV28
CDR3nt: TGTGCCAGCAGTTTAGCTTTGGGGCTCAACACTGAAGCTTTCTTT
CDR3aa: CASSLALGLNTEAFF

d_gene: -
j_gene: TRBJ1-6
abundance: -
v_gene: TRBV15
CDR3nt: TGTGCCACCAGTAGAGACCCGGTTTCACCCCTCCACTTT
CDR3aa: CATSRDPVSPLHF

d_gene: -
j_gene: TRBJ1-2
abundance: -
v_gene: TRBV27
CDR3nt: TGTGCCAGCAGTTTATCGGGCAGGGCCTCATATGGCTACACCTTC
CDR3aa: CASSLSGRASYGYTF

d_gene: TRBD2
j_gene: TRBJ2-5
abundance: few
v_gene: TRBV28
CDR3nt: TGTGCCAGCAGTGACCCCGGGGGGGGGAAAGAGACCCAGTACTTC
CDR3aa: CASSDPGGGKETQYF

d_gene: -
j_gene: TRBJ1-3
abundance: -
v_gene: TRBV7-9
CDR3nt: TGTGCCAGCAGCTTTTCGGGCGACACCATATATTTT
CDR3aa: CASSFSGDTIYF

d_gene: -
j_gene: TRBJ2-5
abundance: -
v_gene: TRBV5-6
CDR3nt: TGTGCCAGCAGCTTTGAGGGGAGCAAGCAAGAGACCCAGTACTTC
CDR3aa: CASSFEGSKQETQYF

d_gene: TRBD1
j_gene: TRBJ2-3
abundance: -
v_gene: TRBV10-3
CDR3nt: TGTGCCATCAGTGAGAGGGGGACAGGGACGACAGATACGCAGTATTTT
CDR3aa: CAISERGTGTTDTQYF

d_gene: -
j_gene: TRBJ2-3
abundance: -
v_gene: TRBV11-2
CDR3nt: TGTGCCAGCAGCCGTTTGGGGGTGAACACAGATACGCAGTATTTT
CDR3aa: CASSRLGVNTDTQYF

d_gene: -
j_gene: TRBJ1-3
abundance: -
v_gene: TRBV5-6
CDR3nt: TGTGCCAGCAGCTTGGACAGGTCCCGCTCTGGAAACACCATATATTTT
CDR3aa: CASSLDRSRSGNTIYF

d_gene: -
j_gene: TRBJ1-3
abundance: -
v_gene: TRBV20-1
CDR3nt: TGCAGTGCTAGTGCCCACAGGACCTCTGGAAACACCATATATTTT
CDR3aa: CSASAHRTSGNTIYF

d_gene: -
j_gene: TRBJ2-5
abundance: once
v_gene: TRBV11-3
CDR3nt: TGTGCCAGCAGCTTATCTTCCCAAGAGACCCAGTACTTC
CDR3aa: CASSLSSQETQYF

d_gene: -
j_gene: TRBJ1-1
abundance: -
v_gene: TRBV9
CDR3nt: TGTGCCAGCAGCGTTTGGACAGACATGAACACTGAAGCTTTCTTT
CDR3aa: CASSVWTDMNTEAFF

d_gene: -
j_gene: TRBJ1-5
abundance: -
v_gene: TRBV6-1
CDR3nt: TGTGCCAGCAGTGAAAGCGCGGCCCTGGGAGGGCCCCAGCATTTT
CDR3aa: CASSESAALGGPQHF

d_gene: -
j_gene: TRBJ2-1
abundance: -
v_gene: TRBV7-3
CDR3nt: TGTGCCAGCAGCCCCCAAACAGGGTCCTACAATGAGCAGTTCTTC
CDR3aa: CASSPQTGSYNEQFF

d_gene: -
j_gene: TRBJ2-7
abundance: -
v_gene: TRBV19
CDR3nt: TGTGCCAGTAGTCCCCGGGACGGAGGGGGGGCCTACGAGCAGTACTTC
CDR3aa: CASSPRDGGGAYEQYF

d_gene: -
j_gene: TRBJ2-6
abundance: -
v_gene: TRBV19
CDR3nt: TGTGCCAGTAGTATAGGGGCAAGAACCAACGTCCTGACTTTC
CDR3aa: CASSIGARTNVLTF

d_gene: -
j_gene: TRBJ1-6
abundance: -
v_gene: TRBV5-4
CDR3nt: TGTGCCAGCAGCTTAGACCTATTCGGGAATTCACCCCTCCACTTT
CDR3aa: CASSLDLFGNSPLHF

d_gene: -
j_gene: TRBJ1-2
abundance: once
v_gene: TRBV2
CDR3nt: TGTGCCAGCAGCCCGGGACCAAACTATGGCTACACCTTC
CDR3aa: CASSPGPNYGYTF

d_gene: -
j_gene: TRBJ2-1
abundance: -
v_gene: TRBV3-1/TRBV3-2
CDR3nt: TGTGCCAGCAGCCGACTAGATGGTGAGCAGTTCTTC
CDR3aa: CASSRLDGEQFF

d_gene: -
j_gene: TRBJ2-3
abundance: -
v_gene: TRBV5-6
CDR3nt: TGTGCCAGCAGCTCCACCCCCTGGATGGATACGCAGTATTTT
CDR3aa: CASSSTPWMDTQYF

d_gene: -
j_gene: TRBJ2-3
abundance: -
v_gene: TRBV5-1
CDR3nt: TGCGCCAGCAGCGTGACGGACGCGAGCACAGATACGCAGTATTTT
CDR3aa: CASSVTDASTDTQYF

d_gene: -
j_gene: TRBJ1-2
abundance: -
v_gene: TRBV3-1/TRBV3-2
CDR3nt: TGTGCCAGCAGCCAAGAGGGGACGGACGGTGGCTACACCTTC
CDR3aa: CASSQEGTDGGYTF

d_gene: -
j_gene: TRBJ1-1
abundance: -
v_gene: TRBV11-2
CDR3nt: TGTGCCAGCAGCCAATACAGGGAAGCTTTCTTT
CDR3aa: CASSQYREAFF

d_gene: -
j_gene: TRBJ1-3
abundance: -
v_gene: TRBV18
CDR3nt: TGTGCCAGCTCACCAAGACTGGAGGGCGACAGCTATTTT
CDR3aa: CASSPRLEGDSYF

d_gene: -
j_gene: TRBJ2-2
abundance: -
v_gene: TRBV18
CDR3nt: TGTGCCAGCTCACCACAAGTGCGGCCGCCGAACACCGGGGAGCTGTTTTTT
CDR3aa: CASSPQVRPPNTGELFF

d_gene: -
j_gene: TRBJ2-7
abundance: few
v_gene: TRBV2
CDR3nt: TGTGCCAGCAATAACTTACAGGTTTGGGAGCAGTACTTC
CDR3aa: CASNNLQVWEQYF